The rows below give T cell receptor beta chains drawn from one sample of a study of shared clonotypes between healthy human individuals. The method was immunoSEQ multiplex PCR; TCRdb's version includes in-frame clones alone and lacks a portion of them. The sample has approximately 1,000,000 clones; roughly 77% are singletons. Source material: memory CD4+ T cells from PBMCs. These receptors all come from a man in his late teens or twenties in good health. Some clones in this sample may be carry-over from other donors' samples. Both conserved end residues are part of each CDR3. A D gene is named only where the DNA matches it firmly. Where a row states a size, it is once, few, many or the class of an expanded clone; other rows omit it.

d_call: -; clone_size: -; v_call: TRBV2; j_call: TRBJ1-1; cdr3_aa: CASSERSGRITEAFF; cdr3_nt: TGTGCCAGCAGTGAAAGGTCGGGGCGGATAACTGAAGCTTTCTTT
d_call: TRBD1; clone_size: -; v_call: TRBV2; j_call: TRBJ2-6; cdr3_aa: CASSKGQAGANVLTF; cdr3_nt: TGTGCCAGCAGCAAGGGACAGGCCGGGGCCAACGTCCTGACTTTC
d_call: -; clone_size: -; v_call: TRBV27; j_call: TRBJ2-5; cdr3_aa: CASSRTVQETQYF; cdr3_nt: TGTGCCAGCAGCCGGACAGTCCAAGAGACCCAGTACTTC
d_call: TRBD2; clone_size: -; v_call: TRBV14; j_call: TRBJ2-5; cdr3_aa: CASSQNAGGETQYF; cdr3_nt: TGTGCCAGCAGCCAAAATGCGGGGGGAGAGACCCAGTACTTC
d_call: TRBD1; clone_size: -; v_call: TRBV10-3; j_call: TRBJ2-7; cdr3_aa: CAIRTGTGGSYEQYF; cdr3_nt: TGTGCCATCAGGACCGGGACAGGGGGCTCCTACGAGCAGTACTTC
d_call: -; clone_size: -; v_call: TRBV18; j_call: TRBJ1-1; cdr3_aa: CASSPPTVNTEAFF; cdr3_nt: TGTGCCAGCTCACCACCGACGGTGAACACTGAAGCTTTCTTT
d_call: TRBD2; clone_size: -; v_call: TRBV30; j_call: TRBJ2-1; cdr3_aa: CAWGTSGVNEQFF; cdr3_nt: TGTGCCTGGGGGACTAGCGGAGTTAATGAGCAGTTCTTC
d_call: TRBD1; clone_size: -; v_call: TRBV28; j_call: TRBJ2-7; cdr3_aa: CASSSTGGLSYEQYF; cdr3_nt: TGTGCCAGCAGTTCCACAGGGGGCCTCTCCTACGAGCAGTACTTC
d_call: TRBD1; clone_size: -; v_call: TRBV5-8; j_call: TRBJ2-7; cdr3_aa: CASVPSTGLYEQYF; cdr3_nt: TGTGCCAGCGTACCCTCGACAGGGCTCTACGAGCAGTACTTC
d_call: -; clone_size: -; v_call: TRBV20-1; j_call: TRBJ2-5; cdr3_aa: CSGGEETQYF; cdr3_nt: TGCAGCGGGGGAGAAGAGACCCAGTACTTC
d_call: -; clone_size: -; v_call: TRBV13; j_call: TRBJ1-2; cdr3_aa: CASSLEGLWNGYTF; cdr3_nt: TGTGCCAGCAGCTTAGAGGGTCTGTGGAATGGCTACACCTTC
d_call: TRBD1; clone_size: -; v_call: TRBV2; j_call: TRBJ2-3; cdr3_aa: CASSVSGGLDTQYF; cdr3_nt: TGTGCCAGCAGTGTCTCAGGGGGTCTTGATACGCAGTATTTT
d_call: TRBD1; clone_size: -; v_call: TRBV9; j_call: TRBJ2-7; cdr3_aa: CASSVGGTATSYEQYF; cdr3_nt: TGTGCCAGCAGCGTAGGGGGGACAGCCACTTCCTACGAGCAGTACTTC
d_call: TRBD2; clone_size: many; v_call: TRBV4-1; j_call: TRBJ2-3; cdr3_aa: CASSQGLLADTQYF; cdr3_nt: TGCGCCAGCAGCCAGGGACTATTGGCAGATACGCAGTATTTT
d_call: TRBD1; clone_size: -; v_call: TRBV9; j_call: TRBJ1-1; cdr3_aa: CASSQGVSGTEAFF; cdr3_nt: TGTGCCAGCAGCCAGGGGGTCTCGGGGACTGAAGCTTTCTTT
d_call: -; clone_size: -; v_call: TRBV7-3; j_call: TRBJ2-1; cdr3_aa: CASSSGVASYNEQFF; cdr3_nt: TGTGCCAGCAGCTCAGGAGTAGCCTCCTACAATGAGCAGTTCTTC
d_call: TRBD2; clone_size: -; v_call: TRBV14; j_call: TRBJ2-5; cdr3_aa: CASSQELAGETQYF; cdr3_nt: TGTGCCAGCAGCCAAGAGTTAGCGGGGGAGACCCAGTACTTC
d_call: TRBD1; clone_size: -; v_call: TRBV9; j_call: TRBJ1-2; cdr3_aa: CASSVEVQGDLYGYTF; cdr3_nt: TGTGCCAGCAGCGTAGAGGTACAGGGGGATCTCTATGGCTACACCTTC
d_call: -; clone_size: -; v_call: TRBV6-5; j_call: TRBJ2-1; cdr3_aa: CASSRDSSSYNEQFF; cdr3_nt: TGTGCCAGCAGCAGGGACTCCAGCTCCTACAATGAGCAGTTCTTC
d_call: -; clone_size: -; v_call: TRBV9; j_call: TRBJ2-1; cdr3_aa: CASSPRGSAVTNEQFF; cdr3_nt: TGTGCCAGCAGCCCAAGAGGATCAGCGGTAACAAATGAGCAGTTCTTC
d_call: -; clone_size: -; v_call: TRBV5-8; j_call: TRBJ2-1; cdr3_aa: CASSLGPGGYNEQFF; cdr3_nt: TGTGCCAGCAGCTTGGGGCCAGGGGGGTACAATGAGCAGTTCTTC
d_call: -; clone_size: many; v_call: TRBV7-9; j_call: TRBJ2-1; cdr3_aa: CASTTPRRDISSYNEQFF; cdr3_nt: TGTGCCAGCACCACGCCTCGGAGGGACATTAGCTCCTACAATGAGCAGTTCTTC
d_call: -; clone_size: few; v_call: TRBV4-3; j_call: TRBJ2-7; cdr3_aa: CASSQGYNPYYEQYF; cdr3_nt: TGCGCCAGCAGCCAAGGTTATAATCCGTACTACGAGCAGTACTTC
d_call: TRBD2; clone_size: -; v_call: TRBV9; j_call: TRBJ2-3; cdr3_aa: CASSVVPSGLSTDTQYF; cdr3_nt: TGTGCCAGCAGCGTAGTCCCTAGCGGGCTGTCCACAGATACGCAGTATTTT
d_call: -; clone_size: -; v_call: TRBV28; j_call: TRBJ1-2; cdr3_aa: CASSSVSFLGYTF; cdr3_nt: TGTGCCAGCAGCTCCGTTAGTTTTCTGGGCTACACCTTC
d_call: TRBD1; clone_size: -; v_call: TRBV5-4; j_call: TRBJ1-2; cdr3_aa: CASSLQGQGVYGYTF; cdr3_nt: TGTGCCAGCAGCTTGCAGGGACAGGGGGTTTATGGCTACACCTTC
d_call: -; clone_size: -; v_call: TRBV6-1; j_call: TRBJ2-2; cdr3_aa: CASSGGSLGRTGELFF; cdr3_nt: TGTGCCAGCAGTGGTGGGAGTTTGGGTCGGACCGGGGAGCTGTTTTTT
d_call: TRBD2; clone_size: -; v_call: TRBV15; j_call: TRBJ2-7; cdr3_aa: CATSSGASGRAGEQYF; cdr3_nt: TGTGCCACCAGCAGTGGGGCTAGCGGGAGGGCCGGCGAGCAGTACTTC
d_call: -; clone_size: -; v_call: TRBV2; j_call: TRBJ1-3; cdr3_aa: CASSARPGNTIYF; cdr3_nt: TGTGCCAGCAGTGCCCGGCCGGGAAACACCATATATTTT
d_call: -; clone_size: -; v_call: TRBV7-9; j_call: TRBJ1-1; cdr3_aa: CASSFPGSSTEAFF; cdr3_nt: TGTGCCAGCAGCTTTCCGGGCAGCTCCACTGAAGCTTTCTTT
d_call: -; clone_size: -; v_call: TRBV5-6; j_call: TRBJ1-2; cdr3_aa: CASSQDSGAGYGYTF; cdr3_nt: TGTGCCAGCAGCCAGGACAGCGGCGCGGGGTATGGCTACACCTTC
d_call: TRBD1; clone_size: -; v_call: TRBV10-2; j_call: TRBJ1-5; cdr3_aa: CASRTGELNQPQHF; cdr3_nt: TGCGCCAGTCGGACAGGGGAACTCAATCAGCCCCAGCATTTT
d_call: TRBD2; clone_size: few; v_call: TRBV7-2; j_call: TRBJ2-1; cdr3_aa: CASSLAGTSEDEQFF; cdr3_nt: TGTGCCAGCAGCTTAGCCGGGACTAGCGAGGATGAGCAGTTCTTC
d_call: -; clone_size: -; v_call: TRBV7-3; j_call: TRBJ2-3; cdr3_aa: CASSLIGQGPDTQYF; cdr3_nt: TGTGCCAGCAGCTTAATTGGCCAGGGTCCAGATACGCAGTATTTT
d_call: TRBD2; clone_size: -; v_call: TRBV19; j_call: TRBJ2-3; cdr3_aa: CASSKRLGLRTDTQYF; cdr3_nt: TGTGCCAGTAGTAAAAGATTGGGACTACGCACAGATACGCAGTATTTT
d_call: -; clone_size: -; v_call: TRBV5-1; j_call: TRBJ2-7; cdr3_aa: CASSFNRPGGSYEQYF; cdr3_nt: TGCGCCAGCAGCTTCAACCGCCCAGGCGGCTCCTACGAGCAGTACTTC
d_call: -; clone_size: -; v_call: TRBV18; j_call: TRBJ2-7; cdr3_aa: CASSAAERSYEQYF; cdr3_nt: TGTGCCAGCTCCGCGGCTGAGCGCTCCTACGAGCAGTACTTC
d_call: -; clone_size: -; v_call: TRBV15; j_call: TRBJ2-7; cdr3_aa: CATSRADYEQYF; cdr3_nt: TGTGCCACCAGCAGGGCCGACTACGAGCAGTACTTC
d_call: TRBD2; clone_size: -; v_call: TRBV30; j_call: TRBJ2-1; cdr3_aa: CAWSEGLAGRDEQFF; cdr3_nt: TGTGCCTGGAGTGAGGGACTAGCGGGAAGGGATGAGCAGTTCTTC
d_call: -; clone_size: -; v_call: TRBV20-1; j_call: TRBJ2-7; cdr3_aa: CSAGDPGEQYF; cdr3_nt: TGCAGTGCTGGGGACCCTGGTGAGCAGTACTTC
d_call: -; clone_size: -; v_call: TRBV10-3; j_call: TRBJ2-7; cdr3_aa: CAIKEQGLRGEQYF; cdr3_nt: TGTGCCATCAAGGAACAAGGGCTGAGAGGCGAGCAGTACTTC
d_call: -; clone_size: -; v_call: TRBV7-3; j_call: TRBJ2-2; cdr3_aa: CASSPSGGSNTGELFF; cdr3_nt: TGTGCCAGCAGCCCCTCGGGCGGGTCCAACACCGGGGAGCTGTTTTTT
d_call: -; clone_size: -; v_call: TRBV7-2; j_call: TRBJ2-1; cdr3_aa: CASSFHHYEQFF; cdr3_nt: TGTGCCAGCAGCTTCCATCACTATGAGCAGTTCTTC
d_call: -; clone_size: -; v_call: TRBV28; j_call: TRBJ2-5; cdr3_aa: CASSWYGLQETQYF; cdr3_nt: TGTGCCAGCAGTTGGTACGGGCTTCAAGAGACCCAGTACTTC
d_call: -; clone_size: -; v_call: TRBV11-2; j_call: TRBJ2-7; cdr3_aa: CASSLPAGTAPYEQYF; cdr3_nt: TGTGCCAGCAGCTTACCCGCCGGAACGGCCCCCTACGAGCAGTACTTC